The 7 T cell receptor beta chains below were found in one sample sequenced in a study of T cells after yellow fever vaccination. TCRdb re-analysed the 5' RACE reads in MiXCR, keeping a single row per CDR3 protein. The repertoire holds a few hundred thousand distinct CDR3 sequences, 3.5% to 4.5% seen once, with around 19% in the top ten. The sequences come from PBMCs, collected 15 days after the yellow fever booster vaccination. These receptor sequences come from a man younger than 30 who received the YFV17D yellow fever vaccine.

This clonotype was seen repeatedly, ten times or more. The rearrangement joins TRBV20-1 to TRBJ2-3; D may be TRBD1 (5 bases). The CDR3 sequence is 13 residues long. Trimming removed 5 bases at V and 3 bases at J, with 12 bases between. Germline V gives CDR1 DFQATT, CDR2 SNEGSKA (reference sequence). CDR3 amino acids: CSARNPGTDTQYF. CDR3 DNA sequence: TGCAGTGCTCGGAACCCAGGGACAGATACGCAGTATTTT.

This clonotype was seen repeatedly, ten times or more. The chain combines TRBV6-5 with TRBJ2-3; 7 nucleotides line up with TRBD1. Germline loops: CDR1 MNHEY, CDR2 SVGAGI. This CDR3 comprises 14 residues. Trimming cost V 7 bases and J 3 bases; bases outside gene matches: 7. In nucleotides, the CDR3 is TGTGCCAGCAAGATCAGGACAGGAACAGATACGCAGTATTTT. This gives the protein CASKIRTGTDTQYF.

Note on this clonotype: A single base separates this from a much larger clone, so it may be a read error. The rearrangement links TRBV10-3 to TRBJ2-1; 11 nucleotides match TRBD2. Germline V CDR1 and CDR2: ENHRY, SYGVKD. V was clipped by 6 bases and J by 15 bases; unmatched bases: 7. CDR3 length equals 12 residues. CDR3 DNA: TGTGCCATCAGAGCGACTAGCGGGGTGCTGTTCTTC. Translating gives CAIRATSGVLFF.

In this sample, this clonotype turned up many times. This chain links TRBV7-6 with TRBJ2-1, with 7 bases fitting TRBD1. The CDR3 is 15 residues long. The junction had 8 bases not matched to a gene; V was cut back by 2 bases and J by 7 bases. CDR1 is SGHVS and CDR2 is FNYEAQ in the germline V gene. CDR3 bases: TGTGCCAGCAGCTTAAGGGCAGGGGGTCGGAATGAGCAGTTCTTC. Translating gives CASSLRAGGRNEQFF.

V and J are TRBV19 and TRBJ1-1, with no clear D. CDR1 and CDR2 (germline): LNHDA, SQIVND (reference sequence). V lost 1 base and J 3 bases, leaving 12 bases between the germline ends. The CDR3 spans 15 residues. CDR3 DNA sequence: TGTGCCAGTAGTATAGGTCGACCCCTGGACACTGAAGCTTTCTTT. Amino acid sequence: CASSIGRPLDTEAFF.

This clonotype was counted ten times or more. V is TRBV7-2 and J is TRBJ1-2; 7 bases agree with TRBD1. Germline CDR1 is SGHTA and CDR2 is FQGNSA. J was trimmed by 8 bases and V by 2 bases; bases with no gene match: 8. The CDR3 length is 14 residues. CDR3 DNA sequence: TGTGCCAGCAGCTTACGAGGGGGCGCGGGGGGCTACACCTTC. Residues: CASSLRGGAGGYTF.

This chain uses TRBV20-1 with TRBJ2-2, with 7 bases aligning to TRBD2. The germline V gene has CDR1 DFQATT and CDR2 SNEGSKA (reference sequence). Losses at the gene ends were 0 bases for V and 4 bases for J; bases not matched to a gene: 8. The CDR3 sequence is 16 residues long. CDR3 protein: CSARDRRSSGTGELFF. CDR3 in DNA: TGCAGTGCTAGAGATAGAAGGTCTAGCGGCACCGGGGAGCTGTTTTTT.